Below, 25 T cell receptor beta chains from the same sample are listed, as sequenced in a study of T cell changes during pregnancy in multiple sclerosis. TCRdb's copy holds only in-frame clones and misses some; the assay was immunoSEQ multiplex PCR. The profile shows 70,000 or so clones, around 94% of them singletons. Sequences were derived from peripheral blood, sampled in the third trimester of pregnancy. These receptors were obtained from a female donor in good health, enrolled as a control in a pregnancy study.

This clone is a singleton in its sample. The chain links TRBV7-9 to TRBJ1-4; D is perhaps TRBD1 (5 bases). The CDR3 is made up of 15 amino acids. CDR1 SEHNR and CDR2 FQNEAQ come from the germline V gene (reference sequence). V was shortened by 5 bases and J by 10 bases, with 20 bases between the two germline ends. Here the CDR3 reads CASSLGQTVGGKLFF. The CDR3 nucleotides are TGTGCCAGCAGCCTGGGCCAAACCGTGGGGGGAAAACTGTTTTTT.

This rearrangement joins TRBV6-1 to TRBJ1-1; TRBD1 matches at 10 bases. With V trimmed by 5 bases and J by 3 bases, 6 bases remained unmatched. Germline CDR1 and CDR2: MNHNS and SASEGT. This CDR3 is built from 15 residues. The DNA for the CDR3 is TGTGCCAGCAGTAAACCGGGACAGGGGTACACTGAAGCTTTCTTT. Its protein is CASSKPGQGYTEAFF.

For the CDR3, the DNA is TGCAGCGTTGATCTTCAGGGGGATGGCTACACCTTC. It encodes CSVDLQGDGYTF. The V and J genes are TRBV29-1 and TRBJ1-2, with TRBD1 identical over 7 bases. Germline CDR1 reads SQVTM; CDR2 reads ANQGSEA. With V trimmed by 3 bases and J by 6 bases, 4 bases remained unmatched. CDR3 length equals 12 residues.

The chain recombines TRBV28 with TRBJ1-2, with 8 nucleotides matching TRBD1. Losses at the gene ends were 4 bases for V and 9 bases for J; bases not matched to a gene: 7. This CDR3 has 13 residues. Germline CDR1 is MDHEN and CDR2 is SYDVKM. CDR3 sequence (DNA): TGTGCCAGCAGTTCCGGACAGGGAGGGCGCTACACCTTC. Translation gives CASSSGQGGRYTF.

About this clone: Mismatch with germline at one junction end may stem from a read error. This sequence joins TRBV2 and TRBJ2-2, with D perhaps matching TRBD1 (5 bases). The CDR3 consists of 11 residues. Germline-derived CDR1 and CDR2 are SNHLY and FYNNEI. The CDR3 DNA sequence: TGTGCCAGCAGGAAAGGGGTTGCCCAGTTATTT. As protein: CASRKGVAQLF.

The chain uses TRBV14 and TRBJ2-1, with TRBD1 identical over 9 bases. Looked up from germline, CDR1 is SGHDN and CDR2 is FVKESK. The V gene end was trimmed by 2 bases and the J gene end by 6 bases; junction bases not matched to a gene: 8. The CDR3 sequence is 16 residues long. CDR3 sequence: CASSQWTGVKGNEQFF. In DNA, the CDR3 is TGTGCCAGCAGCCAATGGACAGGGGTAAAGGGCAATGAGCAGTTCTTC.

The V and J genes are TRBV27 and TRBJ2-3; 8 nucleotides align to TRBD2. CDR3 size: 16 residues. V lost 6 bases to trimming and J lost 1 base; unmatched junction nucleotides: 9. Germline values: CDR1 MNHEY, CDR2 SMNVEV (reference sequence). The DNA of the CDR3 is TGTGCCAGCAGAAGGTTCGCGGGGGGCGGCACAGATACGCAGTATTTT. As protein: CASRRFAGGGTDTQYF.

The chain recombines TRBV19 with TRBJ2-5, with TRBD1 identical over 9 bases. The CDR3 has 15 residues. Per the germline V gene, CDR1 is LNHDA and CDR2 is SQIVND (reference sequence). The V segment lost 6 bases and the J segment 4 bases; nucleotides outside the gene matches: 9. CDR3 in DNA: TGTGCCAGTAGGACCGGGACAGGGTACGCAGAGACCCAGTACTTC. The encoded protein is CASRTGTGYAETQYF.

On this clone: One end of the junction varies from germline; a read error may be responsible. CDR3 region: CAGSQPGQLNQPQHF. Written as DNA, the CDR3 is TGTGCCGGCAGCCAACCCGGACAGTTGAATCAGCCCCAGCATTTT. The rearrangement uses TRBV4-2 and TRBJ1-5; TRBD1 is a possible D gene (6 bases). This CDR3 has 15 amino acids. CDR1 and CDR2 from the germline V gene are LGHNA and YNFKEQ.

This chain connects TRBV28 to TRBJ1-3, with TRBD1 matching 8 bases. This CDR3 is 16 amino acids long. The trim removed 2 bases at V and 0 bases at J, leaving 3 bases unmatched. CDR1 MDHEN and CDR2 SYDVKM come from the germline V gene. The CDR3 sequence is CASSLPDRGSGNTIYF. Written as DNA, the CDR3 is TGTGCCAGCAGTTTACCTGACAGGGGCTCTGGAAACACCATATATTTT.

The chain recombines TRBV18 with TRBJ2-3, with a weak D call TRBD1 (5 bases). The length of the CDR3 is 15 residues. V was cut by 3 bases and J by 0 bases, with 10 bases left in between. Germline CDR1 KGHSH, CDR2 LQKENI. CDR3 sequence (DNA): TGTGCCAGCTCACCCCAGGGCTCTAGCACAGATACGCAGTATTTT. It yields the protein CASSPQGSSTDTQYF.

This CDR3 is CASSTGQSHDTDTQYF. CDR3 sequence (DNA): TGTGCCAGTAGTACCGGACAGTCGCACGACACAGATACGCAGTATTTT. This sequence joins TRBV19 and TRBJ2-3; a weak D match, TRBD1 (6 bases). Per germline, CDR1 LNHDA and CDR2 SQIVND (reference sequence). CDR3 length: 16 residues. Trimming stripped 4 bases from V and 2 bases from J, with 16 bases between.

The chain joins TRBV29-1 to TRBJ2-3, with 7 bases aligning to TRBD2. Germline CDR1 SQVTM, CDR2 ANQGSEA. The trim removed 3 bases at V and 3 bases at J, leaving 9 bases unmatched. The CDR3 covers 15 residues. CDR3 DNA sequence: TGCAGCGTTGAGGGGGAAGCGGGAAAAACAGATACGCAGTATTTT. Its protein product is CSVEGEAGKTDTQYF.

V gene TRBV11-2 combines with J gene TRBJ2-7; 10 bases align to TRBD2. This CDR3 has 16 amino acids. V trimming: 1 base; J trimming: 4 bases; junction bases outside the gene matches: 7. CDR1 and CDR2 (germline): SGHAT, FQNNGV. This chain's CDR3 is CASSLAPSGSGYEQYF. Written as DNA, the CDR3 is TGTGCCAGCAGCTTAGCCCCTAGCGGGAGCGGGTACGAGCAGTACTTC.

The V and J genes are TRBV19 and TRBJ2-7, with D perhaps matching TRBD2 (6 bases). Looked up from germline, CDR1 is LNHDA and CDR2 is SQIVND (reference sequence). This CDR3 is built from 15 residues. V lost 5 bases and J 5 bases, leaving 19 bases between the germline ends. The CDR3 DNA sequence: TGTGCCAGTAGTGGGCGAGGGACTCCCCCTGACGAGCAGTACTTC. This sequence encodes CASSGRGTPPDEQYF.

V is TRBV28 and J is TRBJ2-3; 8 bases are shared with TRBD2. The CDR3 loop spans 17 amino acids. With V trimmed by 5 bases and J by 1 base, 11 bases remained unmatched. Germline V gene data show CDR1 as MDHEN and CDR2 as SYDVKM. In nucleotides, the CDR3 is TGTGCCAGCAGTCTCCTAAGCGGGAGTCTGGGCACAGATACGCAGTATTTT. Translated, it gives CASSLLSGSLGTDTQYF.

V and J are TRBV7-8 and TRBJ2-1, with 8 nucleotides matching TRBD2. The trim removed 5 bases at V and 0 bases at J, leaving 6 bases unmatched. The CDR3 is 16 amino acids. Per germline, CDR1 SGHVS and CDR2 FQNEAQ. The CDR3 DNA is TGTGCCAGCAGCCCCTTTGCGGGGGGCTCCTACAATGAGCAGTTCTTC. This gives the protein CASSPFAGGSYNEQFF.

The rearrangement links TRBV28 to TRBJ1-3; the D gene is possibly TRBD1 (5 bases). CDR1 is MDHEN and CDR2 is SYDVKM in the germline V gene. The CDR3 is 15 residues long. V lost 6 bases and J lost 3, with 15 bases in between. This CDR3 reads CASSFSTANGNTIYF. CDR3 sequence (DNA): TGTGCCAGCAGCTTTTCGACAGCAAATGGAAACACCATATATTTT.

This chain connects TRBV6-5 to TRBJ2-7, with a possible D match to TRBD1 (5 bases). This CDR3 has 14 amino acids. Germline CDR1 and CDR2: MNHEY and SVGAGI. Trimming took off 6 bases at V and 5 bases at J, with 17 bases between the two ends. The CDR3 bases are TGTGCCAGCAGACTAAGACAGTTACCTGACGAGCAGTACTTC. Its translation: CASRLRQLPDEQYF.

Note on this clone: The sample holds other DNA sequences that translate to the same CDR3. The chain links TRBV6-6 to TRBJ1-5, with D perhaps TRBD1 (6 bases). V lost 6 bases to trimming and J lost 6 bases, with 12 bases between them. This CDR3 has 13 residues. Germline loops: CDR1 MNHNY, CDR2 SVGAGI (reference sequence). The CDR3, as DNA: TGTGCCAGCAGAAGCACAGGGTCTCAGCCCCAGCATTTT. Its translation is CASRSTGSQPQHF.

The V gene is TRBV7-8, the J gene TRBJ2-7; a weak D match, TRBD2 (6 bases). CDR1 and CDR2 from the germline V gene are SGHVS and FQNEAQ. The CDR3 is made up of 13 amino acids. Deletions cut 4 bases from V and 7 bases from J, with 14 bases between. CDR3: CASSSTGDSEQYF. CDR3 coding DNA: TGTGCCAGCAGCTCAACGGGGGATTCTGAGCAGTACTTC.

The chain joins TRBV7-2 to TRBJ1-4; D not certain. Trimming stripped 6 bases from V and 8 bases from J, with 19 bases between. The CDR3 runs 15 residues. Germline loops: CDR1 SGHTA, CDR2 FQGNSA. The CDR3: CASSPTAGMEEKLFF. For the CDR3, the DNA is TGTGCCAGCAGTCCCACCGCGGGTATGGAGGAAAAACTGTTTTTT.

This clone was seen only once. This chain connects TRBV5-4 to TRBJ1-1; a weak D match, TRBD1 (6 bases). V was clipped by 2 bases and J by 4 bases, with 12 bases between them. Germline V CDR1 and CDR2: SGHNT, YYREEE (reference sequence). This CDR3 is built from 14 residues. The CDR3 region has the DNA TGTGCCAGCAGCTTATCGGGGGGCCTCACTGAAGCTTTCTTT. Protein: CASSLSGGLTEAFF.

In this sample, this clone turned up once. The genes are TRBV29-1 and TRBJ2-1; TRBD1 aligns across 11 bases. This CDR3 contains 15 residues. V lost 4 bases, J lost 1 base, and 3 bases stayed unmatched. Germline-derived CDR1 and CDR2 are SQVTM and ANQGSEA. The CDR3 spells CSVAGQGASYNEQFF. In DNA form, the CDR3 reads TGCAGCGTTGCCGGACAGGGGGCTTCCTACAATGAGCAGTTCTTC.

The chain employs TRBV27 and TRBJ2-7, with 7 positions matching TRBD2. This CDR3 has 16 residues. Germline CDR1 and CDR2: MNHEY and SMNVEV (reference sequence). V gave up 4 bases and J gave up 1 base; unmatched junction bases: 10. The CDR3 here is CASSSRRLAVSYEQYF. CDR3 sequence (DNA): TGTGCCAGCAGTTCCCGAAGGCTAGCGGTTTCCTACGAGCAGTACTTC.